The 18 T cell receptor beta chains presented below share a single source sample, sequenced in a study of blood T cell repertoires in COVID-19. Generated by immunoSEQ multiplex PCR, the TCRdb table keeps only in-frame clones and is missing some. The table records around 300,000 clones, 75% to 90% of them present only once. The source material was peripheral blood. These receptors all come from a woman aged 25 to 39 with active or convalescent COVID-19.

In nucleotides, the CDR3 is TGTGCCAGCAGCGTAGGCCAGGGGCATAGCAATCAGCCCCAGCATTTT. This encodes CASSVGQGHSNQPQHF. The rearrangement uses TRBV9 and TRBJ1-5, with TRBD1 as a possible D gene (6 bases). The V end was cut by 0 bases, the J end by 0 bases, with 10 bases between. Germline V CDR1 and CDR2: SGDLS, YYNGEE. The CDR3 contains 16 residues.

This rearrangement joins TRBV30 to TRBJ2-7, with a tentative D call TRBD1 (5 bases). Per the germline V gene, CDR1 is GTSNPN and CDR2 is SVGIG (reference sequence). Trimming took off 3 bases at V and 6 bases at J, with 15 bases between the two ends. This CDR3 is built from 13 residues. CDR3: CAWSSGQVVEQYF. The CDR3 DNA follows: TGTGCCTGGAGCTCAGGGCAGGTTGTCGAGCAGTACTTC.

This clone was seen more than once but under ten times. This rearrangement joins TRBV6-6 to TRBJ1-5; tentatively, D is TRBD1 (5 bases). V was shortened by 5 bases and J by 0 bases, with 11 bases between the two germline ends. The germline CDR1 and CDR2 sequences are MNHNY and SVGAGI (reference sequence). The CDR3 spans 15 residues. CDR3 loop: CASSPGGDSNQPQHF. The CDR3 coding sequence is TGTGCCAGCAGTCCCGGGGGAGATAGCAATCAGCCCCAGCATTTT.

This clone has a single count. V gene TRBV5-1 combines with J gene TRBJ2-5; D perhaps matches TRBD1 (6 bases). Trimming took 2 bases from V and 1 from J, leaving 21 bases between them. The CDR3 extends over 18 amino acids. Germline V gene data show CDR1 as SGHRS and CDR2 as YFSETQ. CDR3 in amino acids: CASSFGMRYQGLQETQYF. CDR3 nucleotides: TGCGCCAGCAGCTTTGGCATGCGTTACCAGGGGCTCCAAGAGACCCAGTACTTC.

The rearrangement joins TRBV5-1 to TRBJ2-1, with D uncertain. The CDR3 is 13 amino acids. The V end was cut by 0 bases, the J end by 5 bases, with 6 bases between. Germline V gene sequence: CDR1 SGHRS, CDR2 YFSETQ. The CDR3 DNA reads TGCGCCAGCAGCTTGGCCCCTAACAATGAGCAGTTCTTC. Its translation: CASSLAPNNEQFF. Full variable domain (rest looked up from reference TRBV5-1 and TRBJ2-1): KAGVTQTPRYLIKTRGQQVTLSCSPISGHRSVSWYQQTPGQGLQFLFEYFSETQRNKGNFPGRFSGRQFSNSRSEMNVSTLELGDSALYLCASSLAPNNEQFFGPGTRLTVL.

This chain connects TRBV27 to TRBJ2-3, with a weak D call TRBD2 (6 bases). CDR3 length equals 17 residues. Trimming took off 6 bases at V and 2 bases at J, with 21 bases between the two ends. Germline CDR1 MNHEY, CDR2 SMNVEV (reference sequence). CDR3 nucleotide sequence: TGTGCCAGCAGCCCCCGGTGGCGCGGGGCTTACACAGATACGCAGTATTTT. Protein: CASSPRWRGAYTDTQYF.

The V and J genes are TRBV6-1 and TRBJ1-2; TRBD1 agrees at 8 bases. This CDR3 is built from 13 residues. Looked up from germline, CDR1 is MNHNS and CDR2 is SASEGT. Unmatched junction bases numbered 1, after V lost 3 bases and J lost 4 bases. The CDR3 DNA reads TGTGCCAGCAGTGAGGGACAGGTCTATGGCTACACCTTC. The encoded protein is CASSEGQVYGYTF.

This clone was observed once. The chain uses TRBV5-1 and TRBJ2-7, with TRBD1 identical over 12 bases. J was trimmed by 5 bases and V by 4 bases; bases with no gene match: 10. There are 16 residues in the CDR3. Germline-derived CDR1 and CDR2 are SGHRS and YFSETQ. CDR3 coding DNA: TGCGCCAGCAGCCCCGGCCCGGGACAGGGGGCCCACGAGCAGTACTTC. It encodes CASSPGPGQGAHEQYF.

The chain uses TRBV3-1 (or the pseudogene TRBV3-2) and TRBJ1-5; D gene unclear. This CDR3 comprises 13 residues. CDR1 LGHDT and CDR2 YNNKEL come from the germline V gene (reference sequence). The V and J ends lost 4 bases and 7 bases respectively, with 11 bases between them. CDR3 in amino acids: CASSLTAGQPQHF. In DNA, the CDR3 is TGTGCCAGCAGCCTCACAGCGGGCCAGCCCCAGCATTTT.

Notes on this clone: This CDR3 is also generated by other DNA sequences in the sample. The chain links TRBV7-2 to TRBJ1-5; the D gene is possibly TRBD1 (5 bases). Germline CDR1 SGHTA, CDR2 FQGNSA. Trimming left V 1 base short and J 0 bases short, with 7 bases between. This CDR3 contains 15 residues. CDR3: CASSLVGGSNQPQHF. CDR3 nucleotides: TGTGCCAGCAGCTTAGTGGGGGGTAGCAATCAGCCCCAGCATTTT.

The chain joins TRBV30 to TRBJ1-3, with 7 bases fitting TRBD1. The V gene end was trimmed by 5 bases and the J gene end by 4 bases; junction bases not matched to a gene: 8. Germline V CDR1 and CDR2: GTSNPN, SVGIG (reference sequence). The CDR3 is made up of 14 amino acids. The CDR3 nucleotides read TGTGCCTGGGCGAGGCAGGACAGGGGAAACACCATATATTTT. Amino acid sequence: CAWARQDRGNTIYF.

The gene calls are TRBV28 and TRBJ1-1; D call uncertain. The germline gives CDR1 MDHEN, CDR2 SYDVKM. This CDR3 has 16 residues. V lost 3 bases and J 3 bases, leaving 17 bases between the germline ends. This CDR3 is CASSFLTGDADTEAFF. The CDR3 DNA reads as TGTGCCAGCAGTTTCCTGACCGGCGATGCGGACACTGAAGCTTTCTTT.

The V and J genes are TRBV28 and TRBJ1-2; D not resolved. Trimming stripped 5 bases from V and 4 bases from J, with 20 bases between. This CDR3 has 16 residues. Germline values: CDR1 MDHEN, CDR2 SYDVKM. As DNA, the CDR3 is TGTGCCAGCAGTGCCGACTTAATTACGCCCCTCTATGGCTACACCTTC. This translates into CASSADLITPLYGYTF.

The chain carries TRBV9 and TRBJ2-2; 8 nucleotides agree with TRBD1. The germline gives CDR1 SGDLS, CDR2 YYNGEE. Trimming cost V 0 bases and J 3 bases; bases outside gene matches: 10. This CDR3 has 18 amino acids. Here the CDR3 DNA reads TGTGCCAGCAGCGTAGTACCCCCTCGGACAGGGTACACCGGGGAGCTGTTTTTT. Translating gives CASSVVPPRTGYTGELFF.

This chain joins TRBV9 and TRBJ1-1, with 9 bases lining up with TRBD1. The CDR3 length is 16 residues. Germline V lookup: CDR1 SGDLS, CDR2 YYNGEE. The V and J ends lost 2 bases and 1 base, in that order; junction bases with no gene match: 6. CDR3: CASSVGQGFENTEAFF. CDR3 coding DNA: TGTGCCAGCAGCGTGGGACAGGGCTTTGAGAACACTGAAGCTTTCTTT.

V gene TRBV6-1 combines with J gene TRBJ1-1; a possible D gene is TRBD1 (6 bases). V dropped 2 bases and J dropped 6 bases, with 13 bases sitting between them. There are 14 residues in the CDR3. From germline, CDR1 is MNHNS and CDR2 SASEGT. The CDR3 protein is CASSERGGRAEAFF. In nucleotides, the CDR3 is TGTGCCAGCAGTGAACGGGGGGGCCGGGCTGAAGCTTTCTTT.

The chain uses TRBV28 and TRBJ2-7; 8 bases agree with TRBD1. V lost 5 bases to trimming and J lost 6 bases; unmatched junction nucleotides: 3. This CDR3 is built from 12 residues. In germline, CDR1 is MDHEN, CDR2 SYDVKM. CDR3 DNA sequence: TGTGCCAGCAGTCGAGGACAGGGCGAGCAGTACTTC. Amino acids: CASSRGQGEQYF.

This clone was seen a handful of times. CDR3 bases: TGTGCCAGCAGCCTCGGACAGGCGTTTAGCAATCAGCCCCAGCATTTT. Amino acid sequence: CASSLGQAFSNQPQHF. The V call is TRBV7-6, the J call TRBJ1-5; 7 bases match TRBD1. The junction had 7 bases not matched to a gene; V was cut back by 5 bases and J by 0 bases. The CDR3 spans 16 residues. Germline assignment: CDR1 SGHVS and CDR2 FNYEAQ.